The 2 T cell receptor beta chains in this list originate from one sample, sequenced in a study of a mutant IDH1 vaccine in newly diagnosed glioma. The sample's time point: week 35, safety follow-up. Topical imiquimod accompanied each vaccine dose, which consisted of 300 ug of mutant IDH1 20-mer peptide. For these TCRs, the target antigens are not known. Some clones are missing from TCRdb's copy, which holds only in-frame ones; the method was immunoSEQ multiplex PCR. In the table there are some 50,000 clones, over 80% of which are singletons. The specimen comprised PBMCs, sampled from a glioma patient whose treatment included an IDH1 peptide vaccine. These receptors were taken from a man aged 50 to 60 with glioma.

CDR3 coding DNA: TGTGCCAGCGCTAGCGCCCCTTTTGGGACCCAGTACTTC. Protein sequence: CASASAPFGTQYF. V usage is TRBV27 and J usage is TRBJ2-5; D may be TRBD2 (6 bases). This CDR3 contains 13 residues. The V and J ends lost 8 bases and 7 bases respectively, with 17 bases between them. From germline, CDR1 is MNHEY and CDR2 SMNVEV (reference sequence).

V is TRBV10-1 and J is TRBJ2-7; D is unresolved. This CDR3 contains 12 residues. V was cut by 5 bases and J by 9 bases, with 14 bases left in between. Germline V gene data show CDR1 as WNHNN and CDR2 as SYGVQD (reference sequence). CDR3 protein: CASSRPDGGQYF. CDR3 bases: TGCGCCAGCAGTCGACCCGACGGTGGGCAGTACTTC.